Presented here are 3 T cell receptor beta chains from one specimen sequenced in a study of identical twins. From the 5' RACE reads, TCRdb called clonotypes with MiXCR, one entry per CDR3 protein. Of about 720,000 distinct CDR3 sequences in the sample, 15% to 20% were seen once. These data were also filed under a second study, of T cells expressing NK-cell markers.

Sequencing was done on a sample of PBMCs. Receptors were obtained from a woman aged 18-35 years in good health.

This clonotype has ten or more counts. The chain is built from TRBV12-3 or TRBV12-4 and TRBJ2-2, with a weak D call TRBD2 (6 bases). This CDR3 region has 15 residues. The ends were cut back, 7 bases at V and 4 bases at J, with 16 bases in the middle. The CDR3 coding sequence is TGTGCCAGCAAGACTGGAGGGACCAGCACCGGGGAGCTGTTTTTT. Translating it yields CASKTGGTSTGELFF.

This chain links TRBV2 with TRBJ2-2; 9 bases fit TRBD2. Germline V CDR1 and CDR2: SNHLY, FYNNEI. The CDR3 runs 17 residues. V trimming: 7 bases; J trimming: 2 bases; junction bases outside the gene matches: 11. The CDR3 coding sequence is TGTGCCAGCAAAATTTACGCGGGGGGGCAAAACACCGGGGAGCTGTTTTTT. Its translation is CASKIYAGGQNTGELFF.

This sequence joins TRBV20-1 and TRBJ1-2; D is unclear. The CDR3 sequence is 13 residues long. V was cut by 3 bases and J by 13 bases, with 21 bases left in between. Per the germline V gene, CDR1 is DFQATT and CDR2 is SNEGSKA (reference sequence). CDR3 in DNA: TGCAGTGCTAGGGTGCCAGGCATTGTTCACGGCACCTTC. Amino acids: CSARVPGIVHGTF.